This T cell receptor beta chain is drawn from a study of blood T cell repertoires in COVID-19. Sequenced by immunoSEQ multiplex PCR; TCRdb stores in-frame clones only, minus some. The sample includes tens of thousands of clones, 75% to 90% of them seen just once. Specimen: peripheral blood. The receptor comes from a man aged 45-65 years with active or convalescent COVID-19.

This CDR3 reads CASSPTQGPGELFF. DNA of the CDR3: TGTGCCAGCAGCCCTACTCAGGGGCCCGGGGAGCTGTTTTTT. V is TRBV3-1 (or the pseudogene TRBV3-2) and J is TRBJ2-2; tentative D call: TRBD1 (6 bases). Trimming removed 4 bases at V and 6 bases at J, with 12 bases between. Per germline, CDR1 LGHDT and CDR2 YNNKEL (reference sequence). CDR3 length equals 14 residues.